The clone carrying this T cell receptor (beta chain) was counted many times. The antigen remains undetermined. TCRdb processed the PCR reads anew with MiXCR; each CDR3 protein has one entry. The table includes some 93,000 distinct CDR3 sequences, over 20% detected once. With RNA at 10%, 30% or 50%, naive CD8 libraries came from roughly 20,000 to 1,000,000 sorted cells. The data belong to a study of molecular identifiers for immune sequencing clone quantification. About the study: RNA from around 20,000 or 100,000 naive CD8 cells was split five ways in replicates, with four sequenced.

Study-level findings and limits: In naive cells, under 1% of molecules belonged to clones above 20 RNA copies, against over 98% in effector cells.

J was trimmed by 2 bases and V by 3 bases; bases with no gene match: 8. CDR1 is SGHAT and CDR2 is FQNNGV in the germline V gene. The CDR3 has 17 amino acids. The rearrangement joins TRBV11-2 to TRBJ2-1, with 9 bases matching TRBD2. This receptor was taken from a human donor in good health. Some libraries in this study had Jurkat cell RNA spiked in. Sample: naive CD8+ T cells from blood, with Jurkat cell RNA spiked in. This sample's subset: FACS-sorted CD8+CD4-CCR7+CD45RA+ naive T cells. This CDR3 is CASSLSAGGPTYNEQFF. CDR3 DNA sequence: TGTGCCAGCAGCTTGTCGGCGGGGGGGCCCACCTACAATGAGCAGTTCTTC.